The following is a T cell receptor beta chain sequence with its context. Per the germline V gene, CDR1 is SGHNT and CDR2 is YYREEE (reference sequence). The V gene lost 4 bases and the J gene lost 4 bases, with 15 bases spanning the gap. This CDR3 contains 14 residues. The sample belongs to a study of shared clonotypes between healthy human individuals. Data came from immunoSEQ multiplex PCR; TCRdb stores just in-frame clones and leaves some out. The table lists around 550,000 clones, around 96% of them singletons. Positively selected for CCR7, the CD45RO-negative cells used as naive CD8 cells excluded terminally differentiated effector memory CD45RA+ cells.

Sequencing was performed on naive CD8+ T cells sorted from blood. This chain links TRBV5-4 with TRBJ2-7; the D is unclear. This sequence originates from a woman in her twenties or thirties in good health. The CDR3 protein is CASSLELDPYEQYF. CDR3 DNA sequence: TGTGCCAGCAGCCTAGAGTTGGATCCTTACGAGCAGTACTTC.